The 25 T cell receptor beta chains in this list originate from one sample, sequenced in a study of T cell clonality in common variable immunodeficiency. Measured with immunoSEQ multiplex PCR; TCRdb has only the in-frame clones, and not every one. This sample has 50,000 to 65,000 clones and no singletons, with about 1.8% in the ten largest. Material for sequencing was peripheral blood mononuclear cells. The receptors come from a person aged 18 to 75 in good health.

Only a few counts were recorded for this clone. The sequence runs out 3 residues before the end of the CDR3; the remainder is reconstructed from the germline J gene. The rearrangement joins TRBV30 to TRBJ1-1; D is ambiguous. The CDR3 totals 16 residues. Looked up from germline, CDR1 is GTSNPN and CDR2 is SVGIG (reference sequence). The CDR3 spells CAWRWASGRSYNEAFF. The CDR3 bases that were read are TGTGCCTGGAGATGGGCTAGCGGCCGCTCCTACAATGAG.

This clone was detected ten times or more. Sequencing ends 3 residues short of the CDR3 end; the germline J gene provides the rest. The chain links TRBV5-4 to TRBJ1-2; no firm D call. Per the germline V gene, CDR1 is SGHNT and CDR2 is YYREEE (reference sequence). V lost 0 bases, J lost 4 bases, and 10 bases lay in between. The CDR3 length is 14 residues. CDR3 DNA, as far as it was read: TGTGCCAGCAGCTTGGCGTGGCGGAGCTATGGC. Translating it yields CASSLAWRSYG. The entire CDR3 reads CASSLAWRSYGYTF.

This clone was counted many times. The CDR3 extends 3 residues past the end of the read, so its final part is completed from the germline J gene. V usage is TRBV5-1 and J usage is TRBJ1-1, with D perhaps TRBD1 (5 bases). V was cut by 4 bases and J by 0 bases, with 13 bases left in between. Looked up from germline, CDR1 is SGHRS and CDR2 is YFSETQ. There are 15 residues in the CDR3. Partial CDR3 DNA: TGCGCCAGCAGCAGAGGGGATAATGTGAACACTGAA. This sequence encodes CASSRGDNVNTE. The whole CDR3 protein is CASSRGDNVNTEAFF.

This clone has ten or more counts. From the germline J gene comes the end of the CDR3, since the read stops 3 residues before it. The chain employs TRBV11-2 and TRBJ1-4, with 11 bases lining up with TRBD1. J lost 6 bases, V lost 8 bases, and 5 bases had no gene match. Germline V gives CDR1 SGHAT, CDR2 FQNNGV. This CDR3 spans 14 amino acids. CDR3 in amino acids: CASCLDRGHEKLFF. The part of the CDR3 DNA that was read is TGTGCCAGCTGTTTGGACAGGGGGCATGAAAAA.

The sample holds many counts of this clone. The read ends 3 residues shy of where the CDR3 ends; the end is completed using the germline J gene. The V gene is TRBV18, the J gene TRBJ2-5, with 9 nucleotides matching TRBD2. The trim removed 4 bases at V and 5 bases at J, leaving 2 bases unmatched. The CDR3 length is 13 residues. From germline, CDR1 is KGHSH and CDR2 LQKENI. The CDR3 region is CASSQGLAETQYF. Incomplete CDR3 DNA: TGTGCCAGCTCACAAGGACTAGCGGAGACC.

This clone was observed many times. The read comes to an end 3 residues before the CDR3 does, leaving the germline J gene to fill in the end. The V and J genes are TRBV2 and TRBJ1-6, with 9 bases matching TRBD1. The V gene end was trimmed by 6 bases and the J gene end by 9 bases; junction bases not matched to a gene: 6. The CDR3 contains 14 residues. Germline-derived CDR1 and CDR2 are SNHLY and FYNNEI. The chain's CDR3 is CASRGGTGSSPLHF. The sequenced CDR3 bases are TGTGCCAGCAGGGGGGGGACAGGGTCTTCACCC.

This clone appeared many times. The read falls 3 residues short of the CDR3 end, and the missing part is taken from the germline J gene. The chain uses TRBV2 and TRBJ2-1; D may be TRBD2 (5 bases). From germline, CDR1 is SNHLY and CDR2 FYNNEI. V lost 7 bases and J 0 bases, leaving 13 bases between the germline ends. CDR3 length: 15 amino acids. Partial CDR3 DNA: TGTGCCAGCACAGGTACGGGGAGCTCCTACAATGAG. Translating gives CASTGTGSSYNE. The full CDR3 protein reads CASTGTGSSYNEQFF.

This clone was counted many times. The CDR3 goes on 3 residues after the read ends, and that part is filled in from the germline J gene. This chain joins TRBV11-2 and TRBJ1-2, with D tentatively TRBD1 (6 bases). Germline CDR1 SGHAT, CDR2 FQNNGV. There are 13 residues in the CDR3. CDR3 sequence reads: CASSLARGGGYTF. The covered CDR3 bases are TGTGCCAGCAGCTTGGCCAGGGGAGGAGGC. The full variable domain, in which reference TRBV11-2 and TRBJ1-2 provide the parts outside the CDR3, is EAGVAQSPRYKIIEKRQSVAFWCNPISGHATLYWYQQILGQGPKLLIQFQNNGVVDDSQLPKDRFSAERLKGVDSTLKIQPAKLEDSAVYLCASSLARGGGYTFGSGTRLTVV.

This clone occurred many times. The CDR3 end lies 3 residues beyond the end of the read and is filled in from the germline J gene. The chain uses TRBV18 and TRBJ2-7; D gene ambiguous. The CDR3 contains 15 residues. Germline loops: CDR1 KGHSH, CDR2 LQKENI. Trimming took off 6 bases at V and 0 bases at J, with 15 bases between the two ends. The CDR3 DNA, read in part, is TGTGCCAGCTCTACCGAGGTGGTTGACTCCTACGAG. This translates into CASSTEVVDSYE. The CDR3, in full, reads CASSTEVVDSYEQYF.

In this sample, this clone turned up many times. The read terminates 3 residues ahead of where the CDR3 ends, so the germline J gene completes it. V usage is TRBV29-1 and J usage is TRBJ2-6; 7 bases agree with TRBD1. V trimming: 4 bases; J trimming: 3 bases; junction bases outside the gene matches: 9. Germline values: CDR1 SQVTM, CDR2 ANQGSEA. CDR3 size: 16 residues. The CDR3 reads CSVAGTVFGGANVLTF. CDR3 DNA (partial): TGCAGCGTTGCAGGGACAGTCTTCGGTGGGGCCAACGTC.

This clone was seen at least ten times. Coverage ceases 3 residues before the CDR3 finishes, and the germline J gene fills in the end. J is TRBJ1-5 and V is TRBV10-3; weak D call: TRBD1 (5 bases). The CDR3 totals 16 residues. Looked up from germline, CDR1 is ENHRY and CDR2 is SYGVKD. Trimming left V 0 bases short and J 0 bases short, with 9 bases between. CDR3 DNA (partial): TGTGCCATCAGTGAGTCTCGGGGGGATAGCAATCAGCCC. Amino acid sequence: CAISESRGDSNQP. The full CDR3 protein reads CAISESRGDSNQPQHF.

The table lists this clone with many counts. The missing CDR3 end, 3 residues past where the read stops, is filled in from the germline J gene. The rearrangement uses TRBV7-3 and TRBJ2-1, with 9 bases lining up with TRBD1. The CDR3 sequence is 20 residues long. Germline loops: CDR1 SGHTA, CDR2 FQGTGA. V lost 1 base to trimming and J lost 0 bases; unmatched junction nucleotides: 13. CDR3 bases read: TGTGCCAGCAGCTTAAGTGCGGGACAGGGCTTAGGCGGCTCCTACAATGAG. Translation gives CASSLSAGQGLGGSYNE. The full CDR3 protein reads CASSLSAGQGLGGSYNEQFF.

At least ten counts were recorded for this clone. CDR3 region: CAWSGDYYGYTF. The sequenced CDR3 bases are TGTGCCTGGAGTGGGGACTACTATGGC. This chain links TRBV30 with TRBJ1-2; the D gene is possibly TRBD1 (5 bases). Coverage ceases 3 residues before the CDR3 finishes, and the germline J gene fills in the end. Germline lookup yields CDR1 GTSNPN and CDR2 SVGIG (reference sequence). The CDR3 is 12 amino acids. The ends were cut back, 1 base at V and 3 bases at J, with 6 bases in the middle.

This clone has a count of ten or more. Coverage ceases 3 residues before the CDR3 finishes, and the germline J gene fills in the end. The V and J genes are TRBV7-3 and TRBJ2-2; 9 nucleotides line up with TRBD1. Germline CDR1 reads SGHTA; CDR2 reads FQGTGA. V dropped 5 bases and J dropped 3; count of bases not matched to a gene: 7. The CDR3 has 16 residues. The covered CDR3 bases are TGTGCCAGCAGCCCGGACCGGGACAGGGACACCGGGGAG. Amino acids: CASSPDRDRDTGE. The CDR3 as a whole reads CASSPDRDRDTGELFF.

The table lists this clone with many counts. The sequence runs out 3 residues before the end of the CDR3; the remainder is reconstructed from the germline J gene. The V gene is TRBV20-1, the J gene TRBJ2-7; 8 bases are a match to TRBD2. Germline V lookup: CDR1 DFQATT, CDR2 SNEGSKA (reference sequence). CDR3 length equals 14 residues. V was pared by 1 base and J by 0 bases, with 2 bases of the junction left unmatched. The covered CDR3 bases are TGCAGTGCTAGAGCTAGCGGGCTCTCCTACGAG. Residues: CSARASGLSYE. The full CDR3 protein is CSARASGLSYEQYF.

There are many counts of this clone. The read terminates 3 residues ahead of where the CDR3 ends, so the germline J gene completes it. This rearrangement joins TRBV14 to TRBJ2-2; D might be TRBD2 (7 bases). CDR3 size: 16 residues. Between the trimmed V and J ends, which lost 0 bases and 6 bases, there was a span of 14 bases. Germline V gene sequence: CDR1 SGHDN, CDR2 FVKESK. The DNA read from the CDR3 is TGTGCCAGCAGCCAAGACCCCATAGGGGGGGCCGGGGAG. This encodes CASSQDPIGGAGE. The entire CDR3 sequence reads CASSQDPIGGAGELFF.

This clone was seen repeatedly, ten times or more. The read comes to an end 3 residues before the CDR3 does, leaving the germline J gene to fill in the end. The gene calls are TRBV7-9 and TRBJ1-2; 7 bases map to TRBD1. The CDR3 has 15 residues. V was pared by 2 bases and J by 3 bases, with 6 bases of the junction left unmatched. CDR1 SEHNR and CDR2 FQNEAQ come from the germline V gene (reference sequence). The chain's CDR3 is CASSLSSDRDYGYTF. The DNA read from the CDR3 is TGTGCCAGCAGCTTAAGCTCCGACAGGGACTATGGC.

This clone was counted ten times or more. The CDR3 goes on 3 residues after the read ends, and that part is filled in from the germline J gene. This rearrangement joins TRBV7-8 to TRBJ1-4, with 12 bases lining up with TRBD1. CDR3 length: 17 amino acids. The germline V gene encodes CDR1 SGHVS and CDR2 FQNEAQ. Germline trimming cut 5 bases from V and 8 bases from J; bases unmatched to any gene: 12. The part of the CDR3 DNA that was read is TGTGCCAGCAGCATAGTAGGGACAGGGGGCTCCGGCGAAAAA. Encoded protein: CASSIVGTGGSGEK. The whole CDR3 protein reads CASSIVGTGGSGEKLFF.

In its sample, this clone was seen many times. The CDR3 goes on 3 residues after the read ends, and that part is filled in from the germline J gene. This rearrangement joins TRBV11-3 to TRBJ2-2; D may be TRBD1 (6 bases). In germline, CDR1 is SGHNT, CDR2 YENEEA. The CDR3 runs 15 residues. Trimming took 0 bases from V and 7 from J, leaving 12 bases between them. The chain's CDR3 is CASSLDRGTVGELFF. The CDR3 DNA, read in part, is TGTGCCAGCAGCTTAGACAGGGGTACGGTCGGGGAG. The variable domain in full, with the rest retrieved from reference TRBV11-3 and TRBJ2-2, is EAGVVQSPRYKIIEKKQPVAFWCNPISGHNTLYWYLQNLGQGPELLIRYENEEAVDDSQLPKDRFSAERLKGVDSTLKIQPAELGDSAVYLCASSLDRGTVGELFFGEGSRLTVL.

This clone has at least ten counts. The read gets to within 3 residues of the CDR3 end, and the germline J gene fills in the rest. The gene calls are TRBV19 and TRBJ2-1, with 10 positions matching TRBD2. Germline lookup yields CDR1 LNHDA and CDR2 SQIVND (reference sequence). The CDR3 is made up of 15 amino acids. Trimming cost V 5 bases and J 2 bases; bases outside gene matches: 3. CDR3 DNA (partial): TGTGCCAGTAGTCCCACTAGCGGGGCCTACAATGAG. Amino acid sequence: CASSPTSGAYNE. The full CDR3 protein reads CASSPTSGAYNEQFF.

This clone was seen ten or more times. Read coverage stops 3 residues before the CDR3 terminus; the germline J gene supplies the remainder. This chain connects TRBV12-3 or TRBV12-4 to TRBJ1-1; tentatively, D is TRBD1 (5 bases). Trimming removed 3 bases at V and 1 base at J, with 9 bases between. CDR3 length: 14 amino acids. This chain's CDR3 is CASSFPGGNTEAFF. CDR3 DNA, as far as it was read: TGTGCCAGCAGTTTCCCCGGGGGGAACACTGAA.

This clone was seen ten or more times. The read is 3 residues too short to cover the CDR3 end, so that end is filled in from the germline J gene. The chain uses TRBV19 and TRBJ2-1, with TRBD2 identical over 8 bases. From germline, CDR1 is LNHDA and CDR2 SQIVND (reference sequence). The CDR3 consists of 17 residues. J gave up 0 bases and V 3 bases, and 7 bases lay outside the gene matches. CDR3 bases read: TGTGCCAGTAGTATGGGACTAGTGACGATCTCCTACAATGAG. Amino acid sequence: CASSMGLVTISYNE. The full CDR3 protein reads CASSMGLVTISYNEQFF.

This clone was counted ten times or more. The CDR3 is cut off 3 residues early in the read; its end comes from the germline J gene. This chain links TRBV14 with TRBJ1-2; D call uncertain. The CDR3 sequence is 13 residues long. Germline V gives CDR1 SGHDN, CDR2 FVKESK. V was shortened by 3 bases and J by 7 bases, with 12 bases between the two germline ends. The CDR3 loop reads CASSQHEYSGYTF. CDR3 DNA (partial): TGTGCCAGCAGCCAGCATGAGTATAGTGGC.

This clone was seen many times. The read comes to an end 3 residues before the CDR3 does, leaving the germline J gene to fill in the end. V usage is TRBV14 and J usage is TRBJ2-1; D may be TRBD1 (5 bases). Germline CDR1 is SGHDN and CDR2 is FVKESK. With 4 bases removed from V and 1 base from J, the gap between germline ends came to 11 bases. The CDR3 covers 15 residues. The CDR3 protein is CASSPRATSYNEQFF. The part of the CDR3 DNA that was read is TGTGCCAGCAGCCCCAGGGCGACTTCCTACAATGAG.

This clone was seen many times. With the read ending 3 residues before the CDR3 end, the germline J gene is used to fill in that end. The chain recombines TRBV2 with TRBJ2-2, with D uncertain. The CDR3 totals 14 residues. Germline V gene data show CDR1 as SNHLY and CDR2 as FYNNEI. The ends were cut back, 7 bases at V and 0 bases at J, with 9 bases in the middle. The sequenced part of the CDR3 DNA is TGTGCCAGCATAAGGAGCGCGAACACCGGGGAG. Protein product: CASIRSANTGE. Given in full, the CDR3 is CASIRSANTGELFF.